Shown below are 18 T cell receptor beta chains from a single sample sequenced in a study of blood T cell repertoires in COVID-19. Profiling relied on immunoSEQ multiplex PCR, and the TCRdb table lists in-frame clones only, not all of them. The table shows hundreds of thousands of clones, with approximately 86% occurring only once. The material sequenced was peripheral blood. The source is a woman aged 60-70 years with COVID-19, enrolled during active disease.

This chain uses TRBV6-4 with TRBJ2-1, with a weak D call TRBD2 (6 bases). The V gene lost 4 bases and the J gene lost 6 bases, with 13 bases spanning the gap. The length of the CDR3 is 14 residues. The germline V gene encodes CDR1 MRHNA and CDR2 SNTAGT. The CDR3 DNA is TGTGCCAGCAGTGTTTTTAGGGGAGGCAATGAGCAGTTCTTC. This encodes CASSVFRGGNEQFF.

V and J are TRBV19 and TRBJ2-1, with TRBD2 matching 15 bases. The length of the CDR3 is 16 residues. Losses at the gene ends were 5 bases for V and 3 bases for J; bases not matched to a gene: 2. CDR1 is LNHDA, CDR2 SQIVND, per germline (reference sequence). The CDR3 reads CASSGTSGGYYNEQFF. CDR3 coding DNA: TGTGCCAGTAGTGGGACTAGCGGGGGGTACTACAATGAGCAGTTCTTC.

This chain joins TRBV19 and TRBJ2-5; TRBD2 matches 11 bases. The junction had 5 bases not matched to a gene; V was cut back by 6 bases and J by 5 bases. The CDR3 runs to 14 residues. Germline lookup yields CDR1 LNHDA and CDR2 SQIVND (reference sequence). CDR3 residues: CASRVAGGPETQYF. The CDR3 DNA sequence: TGTGCCAGTAGGGTAGCGGGGGGGCCGGAGACCCAGTACTTC.

The gene calls are TRBV19 and TRBJ2-7; TRBD1 might be the D (6 bases). This CDR3 comprises 13 residues. CDR1 and CDR2 from the germline V gene are LNHDA and SQIVND (reference sequence). V lost 6 bases, J lost 7 bases, and 16 bases lay in between. The CDR3 DNA reads TGTGCCAGTAGGAGGGGGTCAGGTGGGGAGCAGTACTTC. Translation gives CASRRGSGGEQYF.

The rearrangement joins TRBV9 to TRBJ2-5; 12 bases align to TRBD2. The CDR3 extends over 15 amino acids. The V gene's germline CDR1 is SGDLS and CDR2 YYNGEE. The V segment lost 2 bases and the J segment 2 bases; nucleotides outside the gene matches: 1. CDR3 residues: CASSVLAGGQETQYF. The CDR3 region has the DNA TGTGCCAGCAGCGTTCTAGCGGGGGGGCAAGAGACCCAGTACTTC.

This rearrangement joins TRBV4-1 to TRBJ1-2; tentatively, D is TRBD1 (6 bases). V was trimmed by 2 bases and J by 0 bases, leaving 13 bases between them. The CDR3 has 16 residues. The germline CDR1 and CDR2 sequences are MGHRA and YSYEKL. The CDR3 DNA reads as TGCGCCAGCAGCCAACCCAAACAGGGACCTAACTATGGCTACACCTTC. This encodes CASSQPKQGPNYGYTF.

This clone has more than one count but fewer than ten. The chain couples TRBV6-6 to TRBJ2-1, with 8 bases aligning to TRBD2. The V gene end was trimmed by 5 bases and the J gene end by 1 base; junction bases not matched to a gene: 10. This CDR3 has 17 amino acids. Per germline, CDR1 MNHNY and CDR2 SVGAGI (reference sequence). CDR3 sequence (DNA): TGTGCCAGCAGTCCTTCGGGCGCGGGGGGTTCCTACAATGAGCAGTTCTTC. Protein sequence: CASSPSGAGGSYNEQFF.

The chain couples TRBV4-1 to TRBJ1-3; D not resolved. Trimming shortened V by 0 bases and J by 0 bases, and 12 bases separated the two germline ends. The germline V gene encodes CDR1 MGHRA and CDR2 YSYEKL. The CDR3 is 17 amino acids. CDR3 protein: CASSQEAGKSSGNTIYF. The CDR3 coding sequence is TGCGCCAGCAGCCAAGAAGCGGGGAAGAGCTCTGGAAACACCATATATTTT.

This sequence joins TRBV19 and TRBJ1-2; a possible D gene is TRBD1 (6 bases). Germline assignment: CDR1 LNHDA and CDR2 SQIVND (reference sequence). The CDR3 covers 16 residues. V was pared by 5 bases and J by 4 bases, with 20 bases between. The CDR3 reads CASSPGHRLVGYGYTF. The CDR3 bases are TGTGCCAGTAGTCCGGGACACCGGTTGGTTGGCTATGGCTACACCTTC.

The CDR3 bases are TGTGCCATCCGTAGGGGACAGTTCTCCCAAAACACTGAAGCTTTCTTT. Its translation is CAIRRGQFSQNTEAFF. V usage is TRBV10-3 and J usage is TRBJ1-1; the match to TRBD1 covers 7 bases. The V gene's germline CDR1 is ENHRY and CDR2 SYGVKD. CDR3 length equals 16 residues. Losses at the gene ends were 8 bases for V and 2 bases for J; bases not matched to a gene: 14.

The CDR3 bases are TGTGCCACCAGCTATGACAGGGGGCCCGGTGGCTACACCTTC. Protein: CATSYDRGPGGYTF. V is TRBV15 and J is TRBJ1-2, with 10 bases that match TRBD1. J was trimmed by 7 bases and V by 5 bases; bases with no gene match: 7. The germline gives CDR1 LNHNV, CDR2 YYDKDF (reference sequence). The CDR3 is 14 residues long.

This clone was detected only once. CDR3 nucleotides: TGCGCCAGCAGTGAGTCCTTGTCCCGGCTAGCTTACGAGCAGTACTTC. Translation: CASSESLSRLAYEQYF. The V gene is TRBV10-2, the J gene TRBJ2-7, with D possibly being TRBD2 (5 bases). The CDR3 is 16 amino acids. CDR1 WSHSY and CDR2 SAAADI come from the germline V gene. Trimming removed 0 bases at V and 4 bases at J, with 16 bases between.

This clone was seen only a few times. V and J are TRBV6-5 and TRBJ1-1, with 9 bases fitting TRBD1. Losses at the gene ends were 6 bases for V and 6 bases for J; bases not matched to a gene: 5. The CDR3 loop spans 13 amino acids. Per germline, CDR1 MNHEY and CDR2 SVGAGI. The CDR3: CASRLQGAPEAFF. In DNA form, the CDR3 reads TGTGCCAGCAGGCTACAGGGGGCCCCTGAAGCTTTCTTT.

This chain uses TRBV9 with TRBJ1-6, with D possibly TRBD1 on 5 matching bases. Germline-derived CDR1 and CDR2 are SGDLS and YYNGEE. V gave up 0 bases and J gave up 9 bases, with 13 bases separating them. The CDR3 runs 15 residues. The CDR3 nucleotides read TGTGCCAGCAGCGTAGCTGTCGGGCAGGGTTCACCCCTCCACTTT. Encoded protein: CASSVAVGQGSPLHF. The variable domain in full, completed from reference TRBV9 and TRBJ1-6, reads DSGVTQTPKHLITATGQRVTLRCSPRSGDLSVYWYQQSLDQGLQFLIQYYNGEERAKGNILERFSAQQFPDLHSELNLSSLELGDSALYFCASSVAVGQGSPLHFGNGTRLTVT.

This rearrangement joins TRBV5-3 to TRBJ2-3; TRBD1 agrees at 10 bases. TRBV5-3 is flagged as an ORF with uncertain function. V trimming: 3 bases; J trimming: 6 bases; junction bases outside the gene matches: 7. This CDR3 region has 15 residues. The CDR3 loop is CARSSRQGARDTQYF. Here the CDR3 DNA reads TGTGCCAGAAGCTCCCGACAGGGGGCTAGGGATACGCAGTATTTT.

This rearrangement joins TRBV19 to TRBJ2-5, with D possibly matching TRBD2 (5 bases). The CDR3 contains 14 residues. The germline CDR1 and CDR2 sequences are LNHDA and SQIVND (reference sequence). V lost 5 bases, J lost 5 bases, and 15 bases lay in between. The CDR3 DNA sequence: TGTGCCAGTAGTGTTACTAGTAGTTGGGAGACCCAGTACTTC. Its translation is CASSVTSSWETQYF. Together with reference TRBV19 and TRBJ2-5, the CDR3 gives the full variable domain: DGGITQSPKYLFRKEGQNVTLSCEQNLNHDAMYWYRQDPGQGLRLIYYSQIVNDFQKGDIAEGYSVSREKKESFPLTVTSAQKNPTAFYLCASSVTSSWETQYFGPGTRLLVL.

The chain employs TRBV6-5 and TRBJ1-5; 8 nucleotides align to TRBD1. CDR3 length: 15 residues. After removal of 4 bases from V and 5 bases from J, the junction contained 7 bases not matched to a gene. CDR1 and CDR2 from the germline V gene are MNHEY and SVGAGI. CDR3 residues: CASSWRTGSHQPQHF. The DNA of the CDR3 is TGTGCCAGCAGTTGGAGGACAGGGTCGCATCAGCCCCAGCATTTT.

This chain uses TRBV5-5 with TRBJ1-1; no clear D gene. V was clipped by 2 bases and J by 1 base, with 6 bases between them. The CDR3 extends over 13 amino acids. Germline V gene lookup returns CDR1 SGHKS and CDR2 YYEKEE (reference sequence). This chain's CDR3 is CASSFTANTEAFF. Here the CDR3 DNA reads TGTGCCAGCAGCTTCACAGCGAACACTGAAGCTTTCTTT.